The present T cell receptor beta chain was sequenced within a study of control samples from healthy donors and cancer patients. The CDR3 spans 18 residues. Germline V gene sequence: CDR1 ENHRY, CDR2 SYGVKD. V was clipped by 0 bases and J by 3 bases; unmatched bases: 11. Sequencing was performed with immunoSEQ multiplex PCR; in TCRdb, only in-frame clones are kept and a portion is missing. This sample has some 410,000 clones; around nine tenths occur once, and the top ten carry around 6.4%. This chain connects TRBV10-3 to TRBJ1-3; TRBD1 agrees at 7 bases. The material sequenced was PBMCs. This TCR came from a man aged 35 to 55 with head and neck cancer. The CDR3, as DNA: TGTGCCATCAGTGAGTCCCCCCCCGGACAGGCGGTTGGAAACACCATATATTTT. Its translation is CAISESPPGQAVGNTIYF.